The 11 T cell receptor beta chains reported below all come from one sample, sequenced in a study of identical twins. Via MiXCR, TCRdb re-called the 5' RACE reads, giving one row per CDR3 protein. The sample yields some 560,000 distinct CDR3 sequences, 7.5% to 10% seen once. These data also formed part of another study, on yellow fever vaccine responses in identical twins.

The material sequenced was PBMCs. Receptor source: a woman aged 18-29 years in good health.

This clonotype has a count of ten or more. The chain couples TRBV25-1 to TRBJ2-1; D perhaps matches TRBD1 (6 bases). With 1 base removed from V and 7 bases from J, the gap between germline ends came to 11 bases. The length of the CDR3 is 14 residues. Germline values: CDR1 MGHDK, CDR2 SYGVNS. CDR3 sequence (DNA): TGTGCCAGCAGTGAATTGTACCAGGGGAATGAGCAGTTCTTC. Residues: CASSELYQGNEQFF.

The V gene is TRBV18, the J gene TRBJ2-3; 11 bases agree with TRBD2. Germline lookup yields CDR1 KGHSH and CDR2 LQKENI. This CDR3 comprises 16 residues. Trimming removed 3 bases from V and 5 bases from J; junction bases left unmatched: 7. The CDR3 coding sequence is TGTGCCAGCTCACCGTTGACTAGCGGGACCAGAGATACGCAGTATTTT. Translation: CASSPLTSGTRDTQYF.

Only a few counts were recorded for this clonotype. The rearrangement links TRBV7-9 to TRBJ2-5; D is perhaps TRBD2 (6 bases). The CDR3 length is 16 residues. Germline CDR1 reads SEHNR; CDR2 reads FQNEAQ (reference sequence). The V end was cut by 5 bases, the J end by 6 bases, with 22 bases between. CDR3 sequence: CASSVSRPMEGKTQYF. The CDR3 DNA follows: TGTGCCAGCAGCGTATCGCGCCCGATGGAGGGGAAGACCCAGTACTTC.

This clonotype showed up many times. V is TRBV29-1 and J is TRBJ2-3; the D is unclear. Trimming left V 1 base short and J 0 bases short, with 5 bases between. CDR3 length: 13 amino acids. The germline gives CDR1 SQVTM, CDR2 ANQGSEA. The CDR3 protein is CSVEAGSTDTQYF. The CDR3 coding sequence is TGCAGCGTTGAAGCGGGCAGCACAGATACGCAGTATTTT.

A few counts support this clonotype. The chain carries TRBV30 and TRBJ1-6; D gene unclear. Germline-derived CDR1 and CDR2 are GTSNPN and SVGIG (reference sequence). This CDR3 has 13 residues. The V gene lost 4 bases and the J gene lost 8 bases, with 12 bases spanning the gap. The CDR3 coding sequence is TGTGCCTGGACAGAGCGTTCAGATTCACCCCTCCACTTT. Encoded protein: CAWTERSDSPLHF.

This clonotype was counted between two and nine times. The chain carries TRBV6-2 or TRBV6-3 and TRBJ1-5; TRBD1 matches at 8 bases. CDR1 MNHEY and CDR2 SVGEGT come from the germline V gene. The CDR3 loop spans 14 amino acids. The V gene end was trimmed by 6 bases and the J gene end by 4 bases; junction bases not matched to a gene: 5. Here the CDR3 reads CASRRRQGNQPQHF. The CDR3 region has the DNA TGTGCCAGCAGGAGGAGACAGGGGAATCAGCCCCAGCATTTT.

Ten or more counts support this clonotype. The rearrangement uses TRBV10-2 and TRBJ1-1; 9 bases agree with TRBD1. The germline V gene encodes CDR1 WSHSY and CDR2 SAAADI. The V gene end was trimmed by 4 bases and the J gene end by 5 bases; junction bases not matched to a gene: 5. This CDR3 has 14 amino acids. Here the CDR3 DNA reads TGCGCCAGCAGTGTGGGACAGGGAAGGACTGAAGCTTTCTTT. Residues: CASSVGQGRTEAFF.

The chain couples TRBV30 to TRBJ2-1; perhaps D is TRBD1 or TRBD2 (6 bases each). CDR1 and CDR2 (germline): GTSNPN, SVGIG (reference sequence). Deletions cut 4 bases from V and 4 bases from J, with 11 bases between. CDR3 length: 13 amino acids. The CDR3 nucleotides read TGTGCCTGGACCGGGGGCGAGTACAATGAGCAGTTCTTC. Translating gives CAWTGGEYNEQFF.

The CDR3 loop reads CASSWRGGDTQYF. CDR3 DNA sequence: TGCGCCAGCAGCTGGCGGGGTGGAGATACGCAGTATTTT. This chain joins TRBV5-1 and TRBJ2-3; tentative D call: TRBD2 (6 bases). V was trimmed by 3 bases and J by 5 bases, leaving 10 bases between them. Germline V gives CDR1 SGHRS, CDR2 YFSETQ. This CDR3 is built from 13 residues.

The chain recombines TRBV28 with TRBJ1-2; 8 bases line up with TRBD1. This CDR3 contains 15 residues. J gave up 7 bases and V 6 bases, and 13 bases lay outside the gene matches. Germline V gene sequence: CDR1 MDHEN, CDR2 SYDVKM. CDR3 loop: CASRPTGTGKGGYTF. The CDR3 DNA reads as TGTGCCAGCAGACCCACCGGGACAGGAAAGGGTGGCTACACCTTC.

This clonotype was picked up a small number of times. This chain connects TRBV7-8 to TRBJ2-5; D is unresolved. V lost 1 base and J 5 bases, leaving 11 bases between the germline ends. The V gene's germline CDR1 is SGHVS and CDR2 FQNEAQ. This CDR3 has 14 residues. The CDR3 is CASSLVPVGETQYF. For the CDR3, the DNA is TGTGCCAGCAGCTTAGTCCCGGTCGGGGAGACCCAGTACTTC.